This TCR beta chain comes out of a study of T cells in Graves' hyperthyroidism and ophthalmopathy. Germline CDR1 reads GTSNPN; CDR2 reads SVGIG (reference sequence). The CDR3 is 16 amino acids. V was pared by 5 bases and J by 1 base, with 4 bases of the junction left unmatched. A few counts support this clonotype. The CDR3 regions of TCR beta were amplified from RNA transcripts. Primed by the HTBI set, a first-round RT-PCR was run on the TCR CDR3. TCRdb passed the multiplex PCR reads through MiXCR, listing each CDR3 protein once. The sample shows hundreds of thousands of distinct CDR3 sequences, roughly a sixth of them seen only once.

The sequencing sample was made of blood. The V gene is TRBV30, the J gene TRBJ2-2; 13 bases are shared with TRBD2. This sequence originates from a young woman with Graves' ophthalmopathy. This CDR3 is CAWRLAGGQNTGELFF. CDR3 in DNA: TGTGCCTGGCGACTAGCGGGAGGCCAGAACACCGGGGAGCTGTTTTTT.